Presented here are 6 T cell receptor beta chains from one specimen sequenced in a study of shared clonotypes between healthy human individuals. The data were produced by immunoSEQ multiplex PCR, yet TCRdb's version contains in-frame clones alone and is incomplete. Of millions of clones in the sample, 85% to 95% were seen once. The sequenced material came from naive CD4+ T cells sorted from blood. Subset in this sample: CD45RA+ positively selected. All receptors derive from a man aged 18 to 29 in good health.

The chain employs TRBV25-1 and TRBJ1-1; tentative D call: TRBD1 (5 bases). The germline V and J ends were trimmed by 0 bases and 0 bases, with 14 bases remaining between them. The CDR3 runs 17 residues. From germline, CDR1 is MGHDK and CDR2 SYGVNS. The CDR3 coding sequence is TGTGCCAGCAGTGAATACGGGCCTGCAGGGATGAACACTGAAGCTTTCTTT. Residues: CASSEYGPAGMNTEAFF.

This chain uses TRBV6-5 with TRBJ2-1, with a tentative D call TRBD2 (5 bases). Trimming took 5 bases from V and 6 from J, leaving 11 bases between them. Looked up from germline, CDR1 is MNHEY and CDR2 is SVGAGI. This CDR3 spans 13 amino acids. CDR3 sequence reads: CASSTGLANEQFF. In DNA, the CDR3 is TGTGCCAGCAGTACCGGGCTAGCCAATGAGCAGTTCTTC.

V is TRBV7-9 and J is TRBJ2-3, with TRBD1 matching 7 bases. Germline lookup yields CDR1 SEHNR and CDR2 FQNEAQ (reference sequence). This CDR3 comprises 17 residues. J was trimmed by 3 bases and V by 2 bases; bases with no gene match: 11. Written as DNA, the CDR3 is TGTGCCAGCAGCTTATCCTTAGGGGGCAGTTTAACAGATACGCAGTATTTT. Translated: CASSLSLGGSLTDTQYF.

The CDR3 DNA reads TGTGCCTGGAGTGTATCGTGGCTCACGACAGATACGCAGTATTTT. As protein: CAWSVSWLTTDTQYF. V usage is TRBV30 and J usage is TRBJ2-3; D is undetermined. The CDR3 loop spans 15 amino acids. The germline V gene encodes CDR1 GTSNPN and CDR2 SVGIG (reference sequence). Trimming shortened V by 0 bases and J by 3 bases, and 13 bases separated the two germline ends.

The gene calls are TRBV6-6 and TRBJ2-7; D remains unclear. Germline CDR1 reads MNHNY; CDR2 reads SVGAGI (reference sequence). V was clipped by 2 bases and J by 4 bases, with 15 bases between them. The CDR3 spans 15 residues. The CDR3: CASSYTSPEAYEQYF. CDR3 sequence (DNA): TGTGCCAGCAGTTACACGTCCCCCGAGGCGTACGAGCAGTACTTC.

This chain joins TRBV29-1 and TRBJ1-4; perhaps TRBD1 as D (5 bases). The V end lost 6 bases, the J end lost 2 bases, and 34 bases lay between the germline ends. The CDR3 loop spans 21 amino acids. Germline loops: CDR1 SQVTM, CDR2 ANQGSEA. Here the CDR3 DNA reads TGCAGCGTCGCTGGGTTTGTTGAAAGGGGAGGGGATAGAGGGACTAATGAAAAACTGTTTTTT. Protein sequence: CSVAGFVERGGDRGTNEKLFF.